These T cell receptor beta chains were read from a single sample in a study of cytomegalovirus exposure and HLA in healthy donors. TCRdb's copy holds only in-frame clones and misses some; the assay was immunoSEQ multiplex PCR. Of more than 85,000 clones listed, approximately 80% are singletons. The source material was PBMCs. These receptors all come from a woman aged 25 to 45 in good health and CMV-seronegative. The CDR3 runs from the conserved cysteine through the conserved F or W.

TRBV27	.	CASGDRPPYEQYF
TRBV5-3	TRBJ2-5	CARSFAIRRGKTQYF
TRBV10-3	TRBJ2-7	CATYNRDKQTSPYEQYF
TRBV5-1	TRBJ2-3	CASSPDGTGSTDTQYF
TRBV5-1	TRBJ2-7	CASSLVLSYEQYF
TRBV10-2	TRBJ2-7	CASSPATSISYEQYF
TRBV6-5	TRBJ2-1	CASSLIADRGNEQFF
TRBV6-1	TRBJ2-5	CASTNRERETQYF
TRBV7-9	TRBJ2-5	CASSSGLAVGETQYF
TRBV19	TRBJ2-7	CASSPAVSYEQYF
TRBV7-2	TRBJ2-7	CASSPRGPSGYEQYF
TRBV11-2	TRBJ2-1	CASSLEAFAGNEQFF